Included here is one T cell receptor beta chain sequence, with context. Its antigen is not known. This CDR3 comprises 13 residues. V was clipped by 5 bases and J by 4 bases, with 10 bases between them. Germline V gives CDR1 MGHRA, CDR2 YSYEKL. Regarding time point: cycle 4 day 1 (C4D1), after about 6 weeks of nivolumab. Patients all relapsed after autologous stem cell transplantation, and there was variation in brentuximab vedotin exposure. These data come from a study of PD-1 blockade in classical Hodgkin lymphoma. Study information: Nivolumab 3 mg/kg was given intravenously every 2 weeks. Study results and caveats: Reported baseline diversity: healthy donors highest, relapsed/refractory patients lowest. Patients were excluded if nivolumab began under 1 year after ASCT (the autologous transplant).

TCRdb's table, derived via immunoSEQ multiplex PCR, lists solely in-frame clones and lacks some. The sample holds about 93,000 clones, around 80% seen once. The chain is built from TRBV4-1 and TRBJ2-3; unclear D gene. This sample comprised peripheral blood mononuclear cells (PBMCs), obtained before the fourth cycle of nivolumab. This clonotype was obtained from a human donor with classical Hodgkin lymphoma. The CDR3 DNA follows: TGCGCCAGCAGCTCCCCGGGCGCAGATACGCAGTATTTT. This codes for CASSSPGADTQYF.